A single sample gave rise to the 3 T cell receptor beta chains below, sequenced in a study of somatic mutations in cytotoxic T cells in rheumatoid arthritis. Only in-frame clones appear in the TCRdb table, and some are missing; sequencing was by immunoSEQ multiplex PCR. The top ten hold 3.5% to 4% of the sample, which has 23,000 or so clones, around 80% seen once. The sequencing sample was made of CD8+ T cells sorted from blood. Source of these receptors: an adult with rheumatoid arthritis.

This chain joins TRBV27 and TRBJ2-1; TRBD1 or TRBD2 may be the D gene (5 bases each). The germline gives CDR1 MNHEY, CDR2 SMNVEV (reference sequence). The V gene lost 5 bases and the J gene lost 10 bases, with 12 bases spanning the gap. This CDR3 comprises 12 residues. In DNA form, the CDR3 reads TGTGCCAGCAGTATCCTCGGGGACGAGCAGTTCTTC. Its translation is CASSILGDEQFF.

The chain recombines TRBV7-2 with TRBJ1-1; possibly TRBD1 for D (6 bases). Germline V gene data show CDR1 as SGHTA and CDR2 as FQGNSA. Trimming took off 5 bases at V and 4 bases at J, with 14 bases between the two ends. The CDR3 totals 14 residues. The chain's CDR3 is CASSRGGWSTEAFF. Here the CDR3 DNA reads TGTGCCAGCAGCCGAGGGGGGTGGAGCACTGAAGCTTTCTTT. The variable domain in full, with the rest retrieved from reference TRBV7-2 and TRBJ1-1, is GAGVSQSPSNKVTEKGKDVELRCDPISGHTALYWYRQSLGQGLEFLIYFQGNSAPDKSGLPSDRFSAERTGGSVSTLTIQRTQQEDSAVYLCASSRGGWSTEAFFGQGTRLTVV.

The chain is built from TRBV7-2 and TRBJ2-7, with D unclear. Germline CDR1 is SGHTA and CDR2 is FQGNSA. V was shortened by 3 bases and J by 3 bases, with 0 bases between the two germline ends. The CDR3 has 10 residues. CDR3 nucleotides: TGTGCCAGCAGCTTCTACGAGCAGTACTTC. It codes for CASSFYEQYF. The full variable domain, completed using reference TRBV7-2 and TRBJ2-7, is GAGVSQSPSNKVTEKGKDVELRCDPISGHTALYWYRQSLGQGLEFLIYFQGNSAPDKSGLPSDRFSAERTGGSVSTLTIQRTQQEDSAVYLCASSFYEQYFGPGTRLTVT.